What follows is one T cell receptor (beta chain) and its context. This sample is drawn from a study of cytomegalovirus exposure and HLA in healthy donors. PCR amplification relied on 60 Vbeta primers (plus 13 Jbeta primers). Sequenced by immunoSEQ multiplex PCR; TCRdb stores in-frame clones only, minus some. The table records 150,000 to 160,000 clones, 80% of them present only once. The CDR3 extends over 15 amino acids. With 3 bases clipped from V and 5 bases from J, the junction kept 4 bases outside the gene matches. The germline CDR1 and CDR2 sequences are KGHSH and LQKENI. This sequence originates from a man in his thirties or forties in good health and CMV-seropositive. The source material was PBMCs. The V call is TRBV18, the J call TRBJ2-7; TRBD2 matches 13 bases. The CDR3 DNA is TGTGCCAGCTCACCCAGAGGGACTAGCGGGAACGAGCAGTACTTC. It specifies CASSPRGTSGNEQYF.